A single sample is the source of the 25 T cell receptor beta chains below, sequenced in a study of cytomegalovirus exposure and HLA in healthy donors. Method: immunoSEQ multiplex PCR; TCRdb's copy keeps in-frame clones and lacks some. The sample holds some 140,000 clones; approximately 85% are singletons and the top ten take about 1.5%. Sequenced sample: PBMCs. The source is a woman aged 25 to 39 in good health and CMV-seronegative.

As regards this clone: Germline and junction disagree at one end, which may indicate a read error. This chain links TRBV11-2 with TRBJ1-6; tentative D call: TRBD1 (6 bases). The CDR3 spans 11 residues. Germline V gene lookup returns CDR1 SGHAT and CDR2 FQNNGV. CDR3 amino acids: CASSFAGVLAF. The CDR3 DNA reads as TGTGCCAGCAGCTTTGCAGGGGTGCTCGCCTTT.

This clone has a handful of counts. This chain links TRBV12-5 with TRBJ1-2, with D uncertain. CDR1 and CDR2 from the germline V gene are LGHNT and FRNRAP. V was pared by 9 bases and J by 4 bases, with 15 bases between. This CDR3 is built from 13 residues. The CDR3 loop is CARRRSKRYGYTF. DNA for the CDR3: TGTGCTAGAAGAAGGTCAAAGCGCTATGGCTACACCTTC. Combining the CDR3 with reference TRBV12-5 and TRBJ1-2 gives the whole variable domain DARVTQTPRHKVTEMGQEVTMRCQPILGHNTVFWYRQTMMQGLELLAYFRNRAPLDDSGMPKDRFSAEMPDATLATLKIQPSEPRDSAVYFCARRRSKRYGYTFGSGTRLTVV.

The chain links TRBV19 to TRBJ1-5; tentatively, D is TRBD1 (6 bases). The CDR3 runs 16 residues. The V end lost 1 base, the J end lost 4 bases, and 14 bases lay between the germline ends. Looked up from germline, CDR1 is LNHDA and CDR2 is SQIVND (reference sequence). The CDR3 DNA is TGTGCCAGTAGTATAGTGAGGGGGGGACAAAATCAGCCCCAGCATTTT. Protein product: CASSIVRGGQNQPQHF.

This chain joins TRBV5-1 and TRBJ2-7; D is unresolved. The CDR3 has 14 amino acids. The ends were cut back, 4 bases at V and 1 base at J, with 12 bases in the middle. Germline CDR1 SGHRS, CDR2 YFSETQ. The DNA for the CDR3 is TGCGCCAGCAGCGCCAATAGCTGGTCCTACGAGCAGTACTTC. This codes for CASSANSWSYEQYF.

The chain links TRBV5-1 to TRBJ2-5; TRBD1 matches 10 bases. The CDR3 extends over 17 amino acids. V gave up 4 bases and J gave up 4 bases; unmatched junction bases: 13. Germline V gene lookup returns CDR1 SGHRS and CDR2 YFSETQ. CDR3 nucleotide sequence: TGCGCCAGCAGCGGTGGTGCGAGACAGGGGGCTGGAGAGACCCAGTACTTC. Translation gives CASSGGARQGAGETQYF.

The genes are TRBV9 and TRBJ1-2; a weak D match, TRBD1 (5 bases). This CDR3 contains 13 residues. The germline V and J ends were trimmed by 3 bases and 6 bases, with 12 bases remaining between them. The germline V gene has CDR1 SGDLS and CDR2 YYNGEE. In DNA, the CDR3 is TGTGCCAGCAGCGCTCAGGGTTTGCATGGCTACACCTTC. Translation: CASSAQGLHGYTF.

The sample holds a few counts of this clone. Other DNA sequences of this sample code for an identical CDR3. The rearrangement uses TRBV5-1 and TRBJ2-2; 7 bases match TRBD2. Germline CDR1 SGHRS, CDR2 YFSETQ. J gave up 3 bases and V 1 base, and 3 bases lay outside the gene matches. The CDR3 runs to 15 residues. This CDR3 is CASSLTGGYTGELFF. CDR3 nucleotides: TGCGCCAGCAGCTTGACCGGGGGGTACACCGGGGAGCTGTTTTTT.

The chain is built from TRBV4-1 and TRBJ2-7; 7 bases are a match to TRBD1. CDR1 MGHRA and CDR2 YSYEKL come from the germline V gene. The CDR3 extends over 15 amino acids. The V and J ends lost 2 bases and 3 bases, in that order; junction bases with no gene match: 7. The CDR3 spells CASSQSDRDVYEQYF. The CDR3 DNA is TGCGCCAGCAGCCAATCTGACAGGGACGTCTACGAGCAGTACTTC.

This chain links TRBV7-8 with TRBJ2-7; possible D gene TRBD1, 6 bases. Per the germline V gene, CDR1 is SGHVS and CDR2 is FQNEAQ. V was cut by 4 bases and J by 3 bases, with 16 bases left in between. This CDR3 has 15 residues. The CDR3 spells CASSSGTPAYYEQYF. The CDR3 nucleotides are TGTGCCAGCAGCTCCGGGACACCGGCCTACTACGAGCAGTACTTC.

The chain is built from TRBV5-1 and TRBJ2-5, with a possible D match to TRBD1 (6 bases). Trimming shortened V by 2 bases and J by 2 bases, and 7 bases separated the two germline ends. CDR3 length: 13 residues. Looked up from germline, CDR1 is SGHRS and CDR2 is YFSETQ. This CDR3 is CASSFGQQETQYF. As DNA, the CDR3 is TGCGCCAGCAGCTTTGGACAGCAAGAGACCCAGTACTTC.

This chain joins TRBV11-2 and TRBJ2-5; D is perhaps TRBD2 (6 bases). The ends were cut back, 0 bases at V and 1 base at J, with 9 bases in the middle. Germline V gene data show CDR1 as SGHAT and CDR2 as FQNNGV. This CDR3 comprises 15 residues. CDR3 sequence reads: CASSLDGLPQETQYF. The CDR3 DNA reads as TGTGCCAGCAGCTTAGATGGACTACCCCAAGAGACCCAGTACTTC.

The rearrangement uses TRBV10-3 and TRBJ2-1, with D possibly matching TRBD2 (6 bases). The CDR3 is 13 amino acids. Germline V CDR1 and CDR2: ENHRY, SYGVKD. V lost 0 bases, J lost 9 bases, and 9 bases lay in between. The CDR3 DNA sequence: TGTGCCATCAGTGAGTCATTGGGGGGTGAGCAGTTCTTC. Protein product: CAISESLGGEQFF.

This clone was recorded once. The rearrangement uses TRBV6-1 and TRBJ1-2, with TRBD1 matching over 7 bases. Germline V gene sequence: CDR1 MNHNS, CDR2 SASEGT. V was clipped by 6 bases and J by 6 bases; unmatched bases: 7. This CDR3 has 13 amino acids. Written as DNA, the CDR3 is TGTGCCAGCAGACCGACAGGGACGGATGGCTACACCTTC. It specifies CASRPTGTDGYTF.

This CDR3 reads CASRPPGGNEQFF. CDR3 in DNA: TGTGCCAGCAGGCCCCCAGGGGGCAATGAGCAGTTCTTC. The chain recombines TRBV6-5 with TRBJ2-1; TRBD1 matches at 7 bases. The V and J ends lost 6 bases and 6 bases, in that order; junction bases with no gene match: 5. This CDR3 is built from 13 residues. From germline, CDR1 is MNHEY and CDR2 SVGAGI.

This chain joins TRBV5-6 and TRBJ2-7; a possible D gene is TRBD1 (6 bases). The germline V gene has CDR1 SGHDT and CDR2 YYEEEE. This CDR3 contains 14 residues. The V and J ends lost 0 bases and 0 bases respectively, with 7 bases between them. DNA of the CDR3: TGTGCCAGCAGCTTGGTGGACAGCTCCTACGAGCAGTACTTC. Protein sequence: CASSLVDSSYEQYF.

The chain recombines TRBV4-2 with TRBJ2-5; TRBD2 agrees at 11 bases. This CDR3 has 16 residues. V trimming: 1 base; J trimming: 5 bases; junction bases outside the gene matches: 6. Looked up from germline, CDR1 is LGHNA and CDR2 is YNFKEQ. The CDR3 reads CASSQANSGGAETQYF. CDR3 DNA: TGTGCCAGCAGCCAAGCCAATAGCGGGGGGGCCGAGACCCAGTACTTC.

Worth noting for this clone: The same CDR3 can be traced to other DNA sequences in this sample. The chain couples TRBV2 to TRBJ1-4; 9 positions agree with TRBD1. J gave up 7 bases and V 6 bases, and 3 bases lay outside the gene matches. The CDR3 is 13 residues long. The germline V gene has CDR1 SNHLY and CDR2 FYNNEI. This CDR3 reads CASSRDRVEKLFF. The CDR3 DNA is TGTGCCAGCAGCCGGGACAGGGTTGAAAAACTGTTTTTT.

This rearrangement joins TRBV5-1 to TRBJ2-7; TRBD2 matches 9 bases. The length of the CDR3 is 14 residues. Germline loops: CDR1 SGHRS, CDR2 YFSETQ. With V trimmed by 4 bases and J by 5 bases, 7 bases remained unmatched. The chain's CDR3 is CASSILAGKNEQYF. The CDR3 bases are TGCGCCAGCAGCATCCTAGCGGGGAAGAACGAGCAGTACTTC.

This chain connects TRBV6-6 to TRBJ1-2, with TRBD1 matching over 7 bases. The CDR3 has 13 residues. V shed 2 bases and J 4 bases; nucleotides not matched to a gene: 1. Germline V gene sequence: CDR1 MNHNY, CDR2 SVGAGI (reference sequence). The CDR3 loop reads CASSYDRVYGYTF. CDR3 DNA sequence: TGTGCCAGCAGTTACGACAGGGTCTATGGCTACACCTTC.

This rearrangement joins TRBV27 to TRBJ2-5; 8 bases are a match to TRBD2. J gave up 3 bases and V 6 bases, and 6 bases lay outside the gene matches. This CDR3 spans 14 amino acids. CDR1 MNHEY and CDR2 SMNVEV come from the germline V gene (reference sequence). The CDR3 DNA is TGTGCCAGCAGGGTAGCGGGGTGGGAAGAGACCCAGTACTTC. Translated: CASRVAGWEETQYF.

This rearrangement joins TRBV2 to TRBJ1-6, with 11 bases fitting TRBD1. This CDR3 contains 16 residues. The germline V gene encodes CDR1 SNHLY and CDR2 FYNNEI. The V segment lost 4 bases and the J segment 9 bases; nucleotides outside the gene matches: 8. The chain's CDR3 is CASSGAGQGVGSPLHF. The CDR3 bases are TGTGCCAGCAGTGGCGCGGGACAGGGGGTTGGTTCACCCCTCCACTTT.

The V gene is TRBV5-1, the J gene TRBJ1-2; 8 bases align to TRBD1. Germline CDR1 reads SGHRS; CDR2 reads YFSETQ. Trimming cost V 3 bases and J 4 bases; bases outside gene matches: 8. CDR3 length equals 15 residues. CDR3 coding DNA: TGCGCCAGCAGCTCACAGACAGGGGTTGGCTATGGCTACACCTTC. This encodes CASSSQTGVGYGYTF. Supplemented by reference TRBV5-1 and TRBJ1-2, the full variable domain reads KAGVTQTPRYLIKTRGQQVTLSCSPISGHRSVSWYQQTPGQGLQFLFEYFSETQRNKGNFPGRFSGRQFSNSRSEMNVSTLELGDSALYLCASSSQTGVGYGYTFGSGTRLTVV.

The CDR3 coding sequence is TGTGCCAGCAGAAATCGAGGGGGTTTGGTTCAGCCCCAGCATTTT. Encoded protein: CASRNRGGLVQPQHF. V usage is TRBV28 and J usage is TRBJ1-5; D is possibly TRBD1 (6 bases). The CDR3 is 15 amino acids. Trimming removed 6 bases at V and 6 bases at J, with 18 bases between. The germline gives CDR1 MDHEN, CDR2 SYDVKM.

V gene TRBV11-2 combines with J gene TRBJ1-1; 7 nucleotides align to TRBD1. CDR1 and CDR2 (germline): SGHAT, FQNNGV. The CDR3 length is 15 residues. Trimming removed 3 bases from V and 0 bases from J; junction bases left unmatched: 4. CDR3 nucleotide sequence: TGTGCCAGCAGCTTTACAGGGGCCTTGAACACTGAAGCTTTCTTT. Amino acid sequence: CASSFTGALNTEAFF.

The chain links TRBV28 to TRBJ1-6; a weak D match, TRBD1 (6 bases). The V end lost 3 bases, the J end lost 0 bases, and 15 bases lay between the germline ends. CDR3 size: 18 residues. Germline V gene lookup returns CDR1 MDHEN and CDR2 SYDVKM. CDR3 loop: CASSLGGLRSSYNSPLHF. As DNA, the CDR3 is TGTGCCAGCAGTTTGGGGGGGCTCCGGAGCTCCTATAATTCACCCCTCCACTTT.